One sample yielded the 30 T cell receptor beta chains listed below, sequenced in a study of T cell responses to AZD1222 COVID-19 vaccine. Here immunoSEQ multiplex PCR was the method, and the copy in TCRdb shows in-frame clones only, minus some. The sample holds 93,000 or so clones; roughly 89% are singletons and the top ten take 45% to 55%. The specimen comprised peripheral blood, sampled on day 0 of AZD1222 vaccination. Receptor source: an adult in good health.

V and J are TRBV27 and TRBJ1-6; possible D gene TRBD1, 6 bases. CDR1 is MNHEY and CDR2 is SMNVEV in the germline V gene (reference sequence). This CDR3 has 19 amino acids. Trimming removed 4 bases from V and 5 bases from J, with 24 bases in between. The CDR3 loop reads CASSSSGTSRIFNNSPLHF. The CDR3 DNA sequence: TGTGCCAGCAGTTCCTCCGGGACAAGCCGTATCTTCAATAATTCACCCCTCCACTTT.

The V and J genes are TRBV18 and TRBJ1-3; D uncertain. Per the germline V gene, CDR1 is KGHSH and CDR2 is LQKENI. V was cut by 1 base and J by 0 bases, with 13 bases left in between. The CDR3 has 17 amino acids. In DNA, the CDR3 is TGTGCCAGCTCACCACAGGAGGGAATAAGCTCTGGAAACACCATATATTTT. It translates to CASSPQEGISSGNTIYF.

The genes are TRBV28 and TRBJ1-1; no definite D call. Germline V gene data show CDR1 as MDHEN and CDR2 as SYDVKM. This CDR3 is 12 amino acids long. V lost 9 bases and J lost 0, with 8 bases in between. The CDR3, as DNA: TGTGCCAGTGAGGGTATGAACACTGAAGCTTTCTTT. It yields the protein CASEGMNTEAFF.

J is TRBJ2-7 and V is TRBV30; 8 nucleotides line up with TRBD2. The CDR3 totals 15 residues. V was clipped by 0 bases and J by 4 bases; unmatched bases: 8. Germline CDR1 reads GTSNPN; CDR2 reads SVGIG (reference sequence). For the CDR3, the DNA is TGTGCCTGGAGTGTTCCGAGACTAGCGATTTACGAGCAGTACTTC. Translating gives CAWSVPRLAIYEQYF.

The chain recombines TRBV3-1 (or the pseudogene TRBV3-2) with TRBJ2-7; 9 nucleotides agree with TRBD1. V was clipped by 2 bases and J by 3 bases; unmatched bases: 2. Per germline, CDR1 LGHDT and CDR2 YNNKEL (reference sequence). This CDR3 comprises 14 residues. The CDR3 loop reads CASSQLGQGYEQYF. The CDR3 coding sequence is TGTGCCAGCAGCCAACTGGGACAGGGCTACGAGCAGTACTTC.

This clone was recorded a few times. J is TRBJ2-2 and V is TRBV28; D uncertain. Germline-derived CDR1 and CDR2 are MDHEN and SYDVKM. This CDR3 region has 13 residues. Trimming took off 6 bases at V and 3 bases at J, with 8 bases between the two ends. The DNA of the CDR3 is TGTGCCAGCAGCACCTATTACACCGGGGAGCTGTTTTTT. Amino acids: CASSTYYTGELFF.

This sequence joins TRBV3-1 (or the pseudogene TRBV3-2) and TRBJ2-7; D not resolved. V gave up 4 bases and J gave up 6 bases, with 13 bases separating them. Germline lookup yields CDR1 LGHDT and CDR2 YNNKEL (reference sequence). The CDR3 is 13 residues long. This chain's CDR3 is CASSLQVTGEQYF. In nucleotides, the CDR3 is TGTGCCAGCAGCCTCCAGGTTACGGGCGAGCAGTACTTC.

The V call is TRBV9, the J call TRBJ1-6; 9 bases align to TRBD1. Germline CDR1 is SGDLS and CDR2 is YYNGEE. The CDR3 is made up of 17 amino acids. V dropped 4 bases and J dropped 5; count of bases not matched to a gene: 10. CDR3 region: CASSTRQGDLHNSPLHF. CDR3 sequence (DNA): TGTGCCAGCAGCACCCGACAGGGGGATTTACATAATTCACCCCTCCACTTT.

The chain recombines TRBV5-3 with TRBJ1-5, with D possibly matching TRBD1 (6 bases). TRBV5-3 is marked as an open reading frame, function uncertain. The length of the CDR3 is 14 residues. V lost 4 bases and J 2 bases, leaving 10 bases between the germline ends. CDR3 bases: TGTGCCAGAAGCGAGGACAGAGGCAATCAGCCCCAGCATTTT. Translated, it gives CARSEDRGNQPQHF.

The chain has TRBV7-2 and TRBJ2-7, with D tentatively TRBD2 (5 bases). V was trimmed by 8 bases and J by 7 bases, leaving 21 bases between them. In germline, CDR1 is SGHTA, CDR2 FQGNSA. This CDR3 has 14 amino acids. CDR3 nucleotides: TGTGCCAGCGGTTGGGTAGATACTACTAGGGAGCAGTACTTC. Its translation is CASGWVDTTREQYF.

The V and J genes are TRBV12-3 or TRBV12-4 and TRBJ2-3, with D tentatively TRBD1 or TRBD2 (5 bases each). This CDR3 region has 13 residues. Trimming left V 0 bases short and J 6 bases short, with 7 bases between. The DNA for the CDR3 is TGTGCCAGCAGTTTAGCAGAGGGGGATACGCAGTATTTT. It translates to CASSLAEGDTQYF.

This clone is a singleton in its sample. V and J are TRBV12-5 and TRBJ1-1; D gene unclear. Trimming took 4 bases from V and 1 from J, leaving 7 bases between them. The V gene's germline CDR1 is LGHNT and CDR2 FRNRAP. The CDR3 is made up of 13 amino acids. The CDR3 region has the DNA TGTGCTAGTGGTTGGGATACGAACACTGAAGCTTTCTTT. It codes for CASGWDTNTEAFF.

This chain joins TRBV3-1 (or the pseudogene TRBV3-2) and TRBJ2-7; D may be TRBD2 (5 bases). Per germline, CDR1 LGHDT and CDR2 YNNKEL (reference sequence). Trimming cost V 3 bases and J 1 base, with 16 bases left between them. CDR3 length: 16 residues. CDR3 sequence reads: CASSHAGYSRSYEQYF. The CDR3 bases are TGTGCCAGCAGCCATGCGGGCTACTCCCGATCCTACGAGCAGTACTTC.

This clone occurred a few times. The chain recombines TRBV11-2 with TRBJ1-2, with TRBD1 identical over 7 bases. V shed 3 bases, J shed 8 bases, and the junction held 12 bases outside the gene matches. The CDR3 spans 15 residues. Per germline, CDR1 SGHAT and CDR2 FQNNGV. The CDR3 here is CASSLGLQGMGGYTF. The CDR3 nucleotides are TGTGCCAGCAGCTTGGGCCTACAGGGGATGGGAGGCTACACCTTC.

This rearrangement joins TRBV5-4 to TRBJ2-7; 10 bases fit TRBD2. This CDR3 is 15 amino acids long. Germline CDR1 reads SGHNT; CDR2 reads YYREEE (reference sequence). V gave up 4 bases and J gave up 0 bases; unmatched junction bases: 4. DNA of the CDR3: TGTGCCAGCAGCCCGAGCGGGAGGGCCTCCTACGAGCAGTACTTC. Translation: CASSPSGRASYEQYF.

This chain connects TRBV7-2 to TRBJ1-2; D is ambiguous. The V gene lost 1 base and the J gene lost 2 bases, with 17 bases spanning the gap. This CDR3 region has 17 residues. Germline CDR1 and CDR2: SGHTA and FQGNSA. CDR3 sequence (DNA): TGTGCCAGCAGCTTAGTAGGTAGTAACCGGGTCAACTATGGCTACACCTTC. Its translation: CASSLVGSNRVNYGYTF. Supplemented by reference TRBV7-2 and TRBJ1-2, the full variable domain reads GAGVSQSPSNKVTEKGKDVELRCDPISGHTALYWYRQSLGQGLEFLIYFQGNSAPDKSGLPSDRFSAERTGGSVSTLTIQRTQQEDSAVYLCASSLVGSNRVNYGYTFGSGTRLTVV.

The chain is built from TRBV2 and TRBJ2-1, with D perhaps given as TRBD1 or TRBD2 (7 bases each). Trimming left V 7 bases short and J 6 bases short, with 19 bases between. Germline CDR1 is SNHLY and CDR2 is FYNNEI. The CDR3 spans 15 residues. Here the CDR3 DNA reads TGTGCCAGCACCCCCAGGGGGGGAAACGGCAATGAGCAGTTCTTC. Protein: CASTPRGGNGNEQFF.

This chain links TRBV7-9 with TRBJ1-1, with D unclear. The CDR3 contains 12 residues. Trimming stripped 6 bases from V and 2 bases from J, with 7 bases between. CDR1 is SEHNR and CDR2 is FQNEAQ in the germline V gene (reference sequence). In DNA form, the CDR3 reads TGTGCCAGCAGTTATCAAAACACTGAAGCTTTCTTT. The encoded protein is CASSYQNTEAFF.

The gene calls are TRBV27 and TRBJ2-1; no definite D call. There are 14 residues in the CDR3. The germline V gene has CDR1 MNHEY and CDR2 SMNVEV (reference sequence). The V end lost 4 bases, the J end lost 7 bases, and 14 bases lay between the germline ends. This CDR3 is CASSSGQWPNEQFF. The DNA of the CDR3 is TGTGCCAGCAGTTCGGGCCAATGGCCAAATGAGCAGTTCTTC.

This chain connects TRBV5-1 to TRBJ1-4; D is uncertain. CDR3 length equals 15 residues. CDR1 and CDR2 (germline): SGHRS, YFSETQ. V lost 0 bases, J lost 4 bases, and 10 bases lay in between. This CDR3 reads CASSLGEAFNEKLFF. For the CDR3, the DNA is TGCGCCAGCAGCTTGGGAGAAGCTTTTAATGAAAAACTGTTTTTT.

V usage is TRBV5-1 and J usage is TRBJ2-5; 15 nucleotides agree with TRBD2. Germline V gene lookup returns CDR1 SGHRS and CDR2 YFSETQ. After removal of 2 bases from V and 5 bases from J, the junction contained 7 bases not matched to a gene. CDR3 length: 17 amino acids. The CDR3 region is CASSFGTSGRNSETQYF. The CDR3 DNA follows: TGCGCCAGCAGCTTCGGGACTAGCGGGAGGAATAGCGAGACCCAGTACTTC. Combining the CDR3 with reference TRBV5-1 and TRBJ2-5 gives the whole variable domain KAGVTQTPRYLIKTRGQQVTLSCSPISGHRSVSWYQQTPGQGLQFLFEYFSETQRNKGNFPGRFSGRQFSNSRSEMNVSTLELGDSALYLCASSFGTSGRNSETQYFGPGTRLLVL.

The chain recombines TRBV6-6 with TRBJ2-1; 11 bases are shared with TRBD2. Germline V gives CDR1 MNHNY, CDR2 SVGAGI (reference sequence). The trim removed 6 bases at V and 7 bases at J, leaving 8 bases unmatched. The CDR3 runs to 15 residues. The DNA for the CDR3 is TGTGCCAGCAGCTACCTTAGCGGGAGGGGGAATGAGCAGTTCTTC. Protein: CASSYLSGRGNEQFF.

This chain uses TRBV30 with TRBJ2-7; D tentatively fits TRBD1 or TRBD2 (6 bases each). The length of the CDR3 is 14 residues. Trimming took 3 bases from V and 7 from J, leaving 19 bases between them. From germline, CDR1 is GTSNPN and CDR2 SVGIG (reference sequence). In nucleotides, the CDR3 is TGTGCCTGGAGAGATATGAGGGGGGCGCCTGAGCAGTACTTC. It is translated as CAWRDMRGAPEQYF.

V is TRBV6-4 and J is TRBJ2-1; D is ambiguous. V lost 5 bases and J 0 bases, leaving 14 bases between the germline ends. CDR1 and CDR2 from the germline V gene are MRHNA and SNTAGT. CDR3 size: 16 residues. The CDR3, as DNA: TGTGCCAGCAGTAGCCGGCGGAGCCTCTCCTACAATGAGCAGTTCTTC. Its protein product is CASSSRRSLSYNEQFF.

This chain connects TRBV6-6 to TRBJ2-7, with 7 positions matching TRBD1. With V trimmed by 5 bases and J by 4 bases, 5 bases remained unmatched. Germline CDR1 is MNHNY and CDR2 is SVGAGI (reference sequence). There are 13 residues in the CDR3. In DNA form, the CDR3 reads TGTGCCAGCAGTCGGGACAGAGTTTACGAGCAGTACTTC. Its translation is CASSRDRVYEQYF.

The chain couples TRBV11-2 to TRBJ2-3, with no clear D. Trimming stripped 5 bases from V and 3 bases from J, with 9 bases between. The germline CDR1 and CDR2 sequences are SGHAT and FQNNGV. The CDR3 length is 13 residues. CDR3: CASSLGPTDTQYF. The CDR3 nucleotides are TGTGCCAGCAGCCTAGGACCTACAGATACGCAGTATTTT.

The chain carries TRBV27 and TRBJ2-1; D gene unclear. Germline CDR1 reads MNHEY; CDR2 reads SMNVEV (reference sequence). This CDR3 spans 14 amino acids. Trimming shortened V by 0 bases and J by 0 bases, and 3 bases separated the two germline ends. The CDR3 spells CASSLSFSYNEQFF. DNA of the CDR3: TGTGCCAGCAGTTTATCCTTCTCCTACAATGAGCAGTTCTTC.

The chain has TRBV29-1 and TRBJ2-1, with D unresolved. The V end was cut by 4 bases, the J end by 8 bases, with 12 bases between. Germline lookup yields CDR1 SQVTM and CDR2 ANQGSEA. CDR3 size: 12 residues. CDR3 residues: CSVVRAGHEQFF. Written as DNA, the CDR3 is TGCAGCGTTGTAAGGGCAGGTCATGAGCAGTTCTTC.

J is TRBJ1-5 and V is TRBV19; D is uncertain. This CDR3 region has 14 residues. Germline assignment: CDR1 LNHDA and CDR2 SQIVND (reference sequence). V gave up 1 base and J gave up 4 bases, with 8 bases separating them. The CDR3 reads CASSIGWPNQPQHF. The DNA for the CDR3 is TGTGCCAGTAGTATAGGATGGCCAAATCAGCCCCAGCATTTT. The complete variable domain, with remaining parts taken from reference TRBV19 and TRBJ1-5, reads DGGITQSPKYLFRKEGQNVTLSCEQNLNHDAMYWYRQDPGQGLRLIYYSQIVNDFQKGDIAEGYSVSREKKESFPLTVTSAQKNPTAFYLCASSIGWPNQPQHFGDGTRLSIL.

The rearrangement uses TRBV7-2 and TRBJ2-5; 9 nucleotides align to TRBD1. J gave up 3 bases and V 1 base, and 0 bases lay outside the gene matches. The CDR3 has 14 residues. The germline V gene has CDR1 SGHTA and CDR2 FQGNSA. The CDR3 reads CASSLGTGEETQYF. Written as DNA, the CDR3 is TGTGCCAGCAGCTTAGGGACAGGGGAAGAGACCCAGTACTTC.